Following are 2 T cell receptor beta chains from one sample sequenced in a study of blood T cell repertoires in COVID-19. The assay was immunoSEQ multiplex PCR, and TCRdb's table has in-frame clones only and misses some. The data show roughly 90,000 clones, approximately 86% seen once. Source material: peripheral blood. These receptors were collected from a man aged 35 to 55 with acute or convalescent COVID-19.

The chain links TRBV2 to TRBJ2-6; the match to TRBD1 covers 8 bases. Germline CDR1 is SNHLY and CDR2 is FYNNEI. The CDR3 totals 16 residues. Trimming removed 3 bases from V and 4 bases from J; junction bases left unmatched: 5. In nucleotides, the CDR3 is TGTGCCAGCAGTGAGCAGGGGGCGCGCGGGGCCAACGTCCTGACTTTC. Its protein is CASSEQGARGANVLTF. Using reference TRBV2 and TRBJ2-6 for the parts outside the CDR3, the full variable domain is EPEVTQTPSHQVTQMGQEVILRCVPISNHLYFYWYRQILGQKVEFLVSFYNNEISEKSEIFDDQFSVERPDGSNFTLKIRSTKLEDSAMYFCASSEQGARGANVLTFGAGSRLTVL.

The rearrangement links TRBV30 to TRBJ2-1; D is possibly TRBD2 (5 bases). The CDR3 extends over 12 amino acids. Germline assignment: CDR1 GTSNPN and CDR2 SVGIG (reference sequence). Trimming removed 8 bases from V and 3 bases from J, with 11 bases in between. This CDR3 is CAPIRDYNEQFF. In nucleotides, the CDR3 is TGTGCCCCTATACGGGACTACAATGAGCAGTTCTTC.